The 15 T cell receptor beta chains listed next were all sequenced from one sample in a study of blood T cell repertoires in COVID-19. The method was immunoSEQ multiplex PCR; TCRdb's version includes in-frame clones alone and lacks a portion of them. In the table there are 35,000 to 45,000 clones, nearly 90% of which are singletons. Sequenced material: peripheral blood. These receptors all come from a man aged 55 to 70 with active COVID-19.

The V call is TRBV5-6, the J call TRBJ2-1, with 8 bases that match TRBD2. Germline-derived CDR1 and CDR2 are SGHDT and YYEEEE. V lost 2 bases, J lost 2 bases, and 9 bases stayed unmatched. This CDR3 region has 17 residues. In DNA form, the CDR3 reads TGTGCCAGCAGCTTATCTGGCGGGAGGTTGACCTACAATGAGCAGTTCTTC. As protein: CASSLSGGRLTYNEQFF. The whole variable domain, remainder taken from reference TRBV5-6 and TRBJ2-1, is DAGVTQSPTHLIKTRGQQVTLRCSPKSGHDTVSWYQQALGQGPQFIFQYYEEEERQRGNFPDRFSGHQFPNYSSELNVNALLLGDSALYLCASSLSGGRLTYNEQFFGPGTRLTVL.

This chain links TRBV7-3 with TRBJ2-6, with a possible D match to TRBD1 (5 bases). Trimming cost V 0 bases and J 4 bases, with 7 bases left between them. Germline loops: CDR1 SGHTA, CDR2 FQGTGA. This CDR3 is built from 15 residues. The CDR3 nucleotides read TGTGCCAGCAGCTTAACAGGGGCAGGGGCCAACGTCCTGACTTTC. This encodes CASSLTGAGANVLTF.

The table lists this clone with a few counts. This rearrangement joins TRBV9 to TRBJ2-3, with D possibly being TRBD2 (5 bases). Germline lookup yields CDR1 SGDLS and CDR2 YYNGEE. Trimming pared 0 bases from V and 2 bases from J, leaving 10 bases between. The CDR3 is made up of 15 amino acids. The CDR3 coding sequence is TGTGCCAGCAGCGTAGGGGTAGCGAACACAGATACGCAGTATTTT. The encoded protein is CASSVGVANTDTQYF.

This chain connects TRBV7-2 to TRBJ2-4; 7 bases line up with TRBD2. V was clipped by 7 bases and J by 0 bases; unmatched bases: 9. Per the germline V gene, CDR1 is SGHTA and CDR2 is FQGNSA. CDR3 length: 16 residues. Written as DNA, the CDR3 is TGTGCCAGCAACCGGGAGGCCTCAGTAGCCAAAAACATTCAGTACTTC. As protein: CASNREASVAKNIQYF.

A word on this clone: An end of the junction does not agree with germline; a read error may underlie this. The DNA of the CDR3 is TGTGCCAGCAGTCGGGGGGGCTCTGGAAACATCATATATTTT. This translates into CASSRGGSGNIIYF. V is TRBV6-5 and J is TRBJ1-3; weak D call: TRBD1 (6 bases). From germline, CDR1 is MNHEY and CDR2 SVGAGI. The CDR3 covers 14 residues.

This chain links TRBV7-2 with TRBJ2-7; D not certain. Germline assignment: CDR1 SGHTA and CDR2 FQGNSA. Trimming removed 2 bases at V and 5 bases at J, with 10 bases between. This CDR3 has 13 residues. CDR3 in amino acids: CASSLSLPDEQYF. CDR3 nucleotide sequence: TGTGCCAGCAGCTTAAGCCTTCCGGACGAGCAGTACTTC.

V and J are TRBV1 and TRBJ1-2; TRBD1, the table's D call, lacks a check against the DNA. TRBV1 is assigned pseudogene status. The CDR3 runs 16 residues. The CDR3, as DNA: TGCACCAGCAGCCATTTCATCCAGGGGTTTAACTATGGCTACACCTTC. Translating it yields CTSSHFIQGFNYGYTF.

The chain carries TRBV4-3 and TRBJ1-2, with D perhaps matching TRBD1 (5 bases). This CDR3 spans 13 amino acids. Trimming pared 1 base from V and 4 bases from J, leaving 7 bases between. The V gene's germline CDR1 is LGHNA and CDR2 YSLEER. DNA of the CDR3: TGCGCCAGCAGCCAAGGACAGCCCTATGGCTACACCTTC. As protein: CASSQGQPYGYTF.

This rearrangement joins TRBV6-5 to TRBJ2-1; D gene unclear. CDR1 is MNHEY, CDR2 SVGAGI, per germline. V lost 2 bases, J lost 8 bases, and 10 bases lay in between. The CDR3 covers 13 residues. The CDR3 DNA reads TGTGCCAGCAGTTACCCCGGTCGTCATGAGCAGTTCTTC. It translates to CASSYPGRHEQFF.

This CDR3 reads CASSVAAGTEAFF. In DNA, the CDR3 is TGTGCCAGCAGCGTAGCGGCGGGCACTGAAGCTTTCTTT. The rearrangement links TRBV9 to TRBJ1-1; no clear D. This CDR3 has 13 amino acids. Per germline, CDR1 SGDLS and CDR2 YYNGEE. V lost 0 bases, J lost 4 bases, and 7 bases lay in between.

This clone was picked up one time. The chain links TRBV3-1 (or the pseudogene TRBV3-2) to TRBJ1-4, with 9 bases that match TRBD1. Germline CDR1 is LGHDT and CDR2 is YNNKEL (reference sequence). The length of the CDR3 is 16 residues. Germline trimming cut 3 bases from V and 5 bases from J; bases unmatched to any gene: 7. The CDR3 is CASSQISGTGNEKLFF. The CDR3 DNA reads as TGTGCCAGCAGCCAGATCTCCGGGACAGGGAATGAAAAACTGTTTTTT.

The V call is TRBV20-1, the J call TRBJ2-1, with D tentatively TRBD1 (8 bases). The germline CDR1 and CDR2 sequences are DFQATT and SNEGSKA (reference sequence). Trimming shortened V by 3 bases and J by 8 bases, and 14 bases separated the two germline ends. The CDR3 totals 13 residues. The CDR3 DNA reads TGCAGTGCTAGTACAGGGGGGGGCTATGAGCAGTTCTTC. It translates to CSASTGGGYEQFF.

This rearrangement joins TRBV18 to TRBJ1-2; TRBD1 is a possible D gene (6 bases). The germline V gene encodes CDR1 KGHSH and CDR2 LQKENI. This CDR3 is 13 amino acids long. Trimming took 4 bases from V and 8 from J, leaving 14 bases between them. The CDR3 reads CASSQDSDGGYTF. Here the CDR3 DNA reads TGTGCCAGCTCACAGGACAGCGACGGAGGCTACACCTTC.

The V and J genes are TRBV2 and TRBJ2-3; 7 positions match TRBD2. The germline gives CDR1 SNHLY, CDR2 FYNNEI. Trimming cost V 7 bases and J 4 bases; bases outside gene matches: 8. The CDR3 consists of 14 residues. DNA for the CDR3: TGTGCCAGCACGCCGGGGGGTGTTGCAGATACGCAGTATTTT. Its translation: CASTPGGVADTQYF. Filled out from reference TRBV2 and TRBJ2-3, the complete variable domain reads EPEVTQTPSHQVTQMGQEVILRCVPISNHLYFYWYRQILGQKVEFLVSFYNNEISEKSEIFDDQFSVERPDGSNFTLKIRSTKLEDSAMYFCASTPGGVADTQYFGPGTRLTVL.

The chain recombines TRBV19 with TRBJ2-5; 8 bases are a match to TRBD2. The germline CDR1 and CDR2 sequences are LNHDA and SQIVND (reference sequence). The length of the CDR3 is 15 residues. The ends lost 8 bases at V and 4 bases at J; junction bases unmatched: 12. This CDR3 is CASESTGGGGETQYF. The CDR3 DNA reads as TGTGCCAGTGAGTCAACGGGAGGGGGTGGAGAGACCCAGTACTTC.